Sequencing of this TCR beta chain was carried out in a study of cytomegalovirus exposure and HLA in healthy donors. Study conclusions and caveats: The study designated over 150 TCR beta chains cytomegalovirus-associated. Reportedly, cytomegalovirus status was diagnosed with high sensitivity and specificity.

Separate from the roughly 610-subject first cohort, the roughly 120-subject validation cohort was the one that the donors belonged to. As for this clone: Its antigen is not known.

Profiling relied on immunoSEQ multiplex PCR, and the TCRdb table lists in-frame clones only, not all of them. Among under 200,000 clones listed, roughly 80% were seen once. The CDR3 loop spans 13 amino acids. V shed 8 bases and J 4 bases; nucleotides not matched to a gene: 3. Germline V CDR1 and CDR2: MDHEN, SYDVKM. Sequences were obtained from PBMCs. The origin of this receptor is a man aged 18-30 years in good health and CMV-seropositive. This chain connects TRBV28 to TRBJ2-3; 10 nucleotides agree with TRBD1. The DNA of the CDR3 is TGTGCCAGCCGGGACAGGGGTTCAGATACGCAGTATTTT. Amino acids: CASRDRGSDTQYF.